This is a list of T cell receptor beta chains from one sample in a study of T cell repertoires in ileal Crohn's disease. TCRdb's copy holds only in-frame clones and misses some; the assay was immunoSEQ multiplex PCR. The sample includes 15,000 or so clones, 70% to 80% seen only once; the top ten take around 14%. The material sequenced was ileal tissue. These TCRs come from an adult with Crohn's disease. Both conserved end residues are part of each CDR3. A D gene is named only where the DNA matches it firmly. Part of the rows lack a size; the others show once, few, many or a class for expanded clones.

D	J	V	size	CDR3	DNA
.	TRBJ2-1	TRBV5-4	few	CASSFGYEQFF	TGTGCCAGCAGCTTTGGATATGAGCAGTTCTTC
.	TRBJ2-2	TRBV11-1	once	CASSFYGGGNTGELFF	TGTGCCAGCAGCTTCTACGGGGGAGGAAACACCGGGGAGCTGTTTTTT
.	TRBJ2-7	TRBV7-2	.	CASSFQFGEQYF	TGTGCCAGCAGCTTTCAGTTTGGCGAGCAGTACTTC
.	TRBJ2-5	TRBV7-3	.	CASSLNWGETQYF	TGTGCCAGCAGCTTAAACTGGGGGGAGACCCAGTACTTC
TRBD1	TRBJ2-5	TRBV7-9	.	CASSLGQTGGTETQYF	TGTGCCAGCAGCTTGGGACAGACAGGGGGCACGGAGACCCAGTACTTC
.	TRBJ2-7	TRBV7-9	.	CASSSISGEGPYEQYF	TGTGCCAGCAGCTCGATCTCAGGGGAAGGCCCCTACGAGCAGTACTTC
.	TRBJ1-3	TRBV19	few	CASTQTASSGNTIYF	TGTGCCAGTACGCAAACTGCGAGCTCTGGAAACACCATATATTTT
.	TRBJ1-1	TRBV19	.	CASSIRFSTEAFF	TGTGCCAGTAGTATAAGGTTCAGCACTGAAGCTTTCTTT
.	TRBJ1-4	TRBV5-8	once	CASSLGRGLNEKLFF	TGTGCCAGCAGCTTGGGCAGGGGACTAAATGAAAAACTGTTTTTT
.	TRBJ1-5	TRBV4-1	once	CASSHGVGQPQHF	TGCGCCAGCAGCCATGGGGTAGGTCAGCCCCAGCATTTT
TRBD1	TRBJ1-1	TRBV10-2	.	CASSVDRGQAFF	TGCGCCAGCAGTGTGGACAGGGGCCAAGCTTTCTTT
TRBD1	TRBJ1-5	TRBV7-2	once	CASGGTGGNQPQHF	TGTGCCAGCGGGGGGACAGGGGGCAATCAGCCCCAGCATTTT
TRBD2	TRBJ2-1	TRBV15	.	CATSRVAGGPDEQFF	TGTGCCACCAGCAGAGTAGCGGGGGGGCCTGATGAGCAGTTCTTC
.	TRBJ1-3	TRBV30	.	CAWSVLRGNTIYF	TGTGCCTGGAGTGTACTACGGGGAAACACCATATATTTT
.	TRBJ1-5	TRBV27	.	CASSLGESGNQPQHF	TGTGCCAGCAGTTTGGGGGAGTCAGGGAATCAGCCCCAGCATTTT
.	TRBJ1-2	TRBV6-5	.	CASSSGYGYTF	TGTGCCAGCAGTTCAGGGTATGGCTACACCTTC
.	TRBJ1-2	TRBV6-1	once	CASSSGYGYTF	TGTGCCAGCAGTTCAGGGTATGGCTACACCTTC
.	TRBJ2-3	TRBV7-2	.	CASSLLKDTQYF	TGTGCCAGCAGCTTACTAAAAGATACGCAGTATTTT
.	TRBJ2-5	TRBV14	.	CASTARQGETQYF	TGTGCCAGCACCGCAAGGCAGGGGGAGACCCAGTACTTC
.	TRBJ2-5	TRBV5-6	.	CASSGPRTVQETQYF	TGTGCCAGCAGCGGCCCTAGGACCGTACAAGAGACCCAGTACTTC
TRBD1	TRBJ1-1	TRBV7-8	.	CASILGGTTEAFF	TGTGCCAGCATCCTAGGGGGCACCACTGAAGCTTTCTTT
TRBD1	TRBJ1-2	TRBV4-1	once	CASSQPNRDSYQAHGYTF	TGCGCCAGCAGCCAACCAAACCGGGACAGCTACCAGGCCCATGGCTACACCTTC
.	TRBJ1-2	TRBV7-9	few	CASSFGAGRDGYTF	TGTGCCAGCAGCTTTGGTGCAGGGCGAGACGGCTACACCTTC
TRBD1	TRBJ1-6	TRBV5-5	.	CASSLEDRGSPLHF	TGTGCCAGCAGCCTCGAGGACAGGGGGTCACCCCTCCACTTT
.	TRBJ1-2	TRBV6-7	.	CASPRRSYGYTF	TGTGCCAGCCCACGACGGTCCTATGGCTACACCTTC